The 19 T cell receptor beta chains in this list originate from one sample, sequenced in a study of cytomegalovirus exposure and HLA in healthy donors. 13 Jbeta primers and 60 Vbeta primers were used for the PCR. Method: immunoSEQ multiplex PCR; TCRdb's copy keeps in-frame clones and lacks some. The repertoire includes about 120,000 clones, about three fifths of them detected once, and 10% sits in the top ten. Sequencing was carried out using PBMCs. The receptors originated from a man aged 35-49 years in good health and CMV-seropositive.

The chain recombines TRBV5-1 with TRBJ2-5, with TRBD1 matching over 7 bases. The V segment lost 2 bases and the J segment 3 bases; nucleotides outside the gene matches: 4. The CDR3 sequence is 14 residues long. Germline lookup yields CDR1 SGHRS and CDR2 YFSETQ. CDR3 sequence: CASSFGQAEETQYF. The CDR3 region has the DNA TGCGCCAGCAGCTTCGGACAGGCGGAAGAGACCCAGTACTTC.

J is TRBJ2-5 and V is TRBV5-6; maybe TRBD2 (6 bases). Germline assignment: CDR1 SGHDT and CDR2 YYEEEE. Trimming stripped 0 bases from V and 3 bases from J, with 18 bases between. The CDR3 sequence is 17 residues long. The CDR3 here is CASSLALRGRREETQYF. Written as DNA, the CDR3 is TGTGCCAGCAGCTTGGCGCTAAGGGGCCGGAGGGAAGAGACCCAGTACTTC.

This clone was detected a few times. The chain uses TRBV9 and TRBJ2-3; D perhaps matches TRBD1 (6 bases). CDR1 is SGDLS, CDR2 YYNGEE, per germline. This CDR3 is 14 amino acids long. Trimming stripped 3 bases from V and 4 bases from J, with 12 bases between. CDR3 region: CASSEEGGSDTQYF. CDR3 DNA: TGTGCCAGCAGCGAGGAAGGGGGTTCAGATACGCAGTATTTT.

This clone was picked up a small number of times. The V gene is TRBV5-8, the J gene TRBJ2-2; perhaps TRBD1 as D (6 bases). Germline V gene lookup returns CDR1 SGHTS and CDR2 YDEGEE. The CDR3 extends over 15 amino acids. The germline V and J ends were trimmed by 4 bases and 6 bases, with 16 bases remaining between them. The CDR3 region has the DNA TGTGCCAGCAGCCCAGGACAGCGTCTGGCCGGGGAGCTGTTTTTT. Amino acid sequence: CASSPGQRLAGELFF.

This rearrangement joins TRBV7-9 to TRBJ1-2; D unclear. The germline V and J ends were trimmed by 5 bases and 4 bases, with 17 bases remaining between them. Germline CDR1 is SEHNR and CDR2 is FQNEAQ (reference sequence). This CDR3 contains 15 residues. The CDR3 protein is CASSLTDGGFYGYTF. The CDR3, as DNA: TGTGCCAGCAGCCTGACGGACGGAGGCTTCTATGGCTACACCTTC. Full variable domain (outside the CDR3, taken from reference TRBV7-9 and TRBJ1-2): DTGVSQNPRHKITKRGQNVTFRCDPISEHNRLYWYRQTLGQGPEFLTYFQNEAQLEKSRLLSDRFSAERPKGSFSTLEIQRTEQGDSAMYLCASSLTDGGFYGYTFGSGTRLTVV.

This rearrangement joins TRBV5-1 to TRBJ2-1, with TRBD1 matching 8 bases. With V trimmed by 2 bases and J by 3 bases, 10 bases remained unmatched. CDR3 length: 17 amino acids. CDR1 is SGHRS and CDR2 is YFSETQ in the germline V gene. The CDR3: CASSFSHDRGLYNEQFF. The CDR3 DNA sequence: TGCGCCAGCAGCTTTTCCCACGACAGGGGACTCTACAATGAGCAGTTCTTC.

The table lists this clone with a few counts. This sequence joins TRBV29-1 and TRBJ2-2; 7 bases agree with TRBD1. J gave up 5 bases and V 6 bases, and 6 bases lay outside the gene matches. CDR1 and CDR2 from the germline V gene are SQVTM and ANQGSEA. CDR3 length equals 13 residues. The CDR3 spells CSVKTGVTGELFF. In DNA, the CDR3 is TGCAGCGTCAAAACAGGGGTAACCGGGGAGCTGTTTTTT.

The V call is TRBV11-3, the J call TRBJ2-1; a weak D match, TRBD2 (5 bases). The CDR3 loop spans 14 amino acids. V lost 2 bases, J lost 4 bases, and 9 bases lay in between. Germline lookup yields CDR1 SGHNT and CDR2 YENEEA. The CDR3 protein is CASSLSGRYNEQFF. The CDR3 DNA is TGTGCCAGCAGCTTATCGGGGAGATACAATGAGCAGTTCTTC.

The CDR3 loop is CASSDSPGQGAGEQYF. Here the CDR3 DNA reads TGTGCCAGCAGTGACTCTCCGGGACAGGGGGCAGGGGAGCAGTACTTC. This chain uses TRBV6-4 with TRBJ2-7; 12 nucleotides agree with TRBD1. V shed 0 bases, J shed 7 bases, and the junction held 7 bases outside the gene matches. The CDR3 has 16 amino acids. Germline V gene sequence: CDR1 MRHNA, CDR2 SNTAGT.

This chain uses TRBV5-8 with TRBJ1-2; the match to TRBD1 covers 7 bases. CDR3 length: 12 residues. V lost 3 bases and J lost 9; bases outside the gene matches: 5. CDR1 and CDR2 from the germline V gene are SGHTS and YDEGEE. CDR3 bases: TGTGCCAGCAGCTGGGACAGCTCGCGCTACACCTTC. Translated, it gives CASSWDSSRYTF.

The CDR3 DNA reads TGCGCCAGCAGCCAAGGACGAAACAGGGTGAGCTACAATGAGCAGTTCTTC. Translation gives CASSQGRNRVSYNEQFF. The chain joins TRBV4-1 to TRBJ2-1; D may be TRBD1 (6 bases). Trimming took off 1 base at V and 3 bases at J, with 16 bases between the two ends. The CDR3 extends over 17 amino acids. CDR1 MGHRA and CDR2 YSYEKL come from the germline V gene.

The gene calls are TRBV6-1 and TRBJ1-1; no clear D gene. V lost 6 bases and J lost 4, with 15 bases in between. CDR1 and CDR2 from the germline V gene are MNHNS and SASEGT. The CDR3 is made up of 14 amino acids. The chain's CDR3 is CASREQPGSTEAFF. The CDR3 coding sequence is TGTGCCAGCAGAGAACAGCCGGGGAGCACTGAAGCTTTCTTT.

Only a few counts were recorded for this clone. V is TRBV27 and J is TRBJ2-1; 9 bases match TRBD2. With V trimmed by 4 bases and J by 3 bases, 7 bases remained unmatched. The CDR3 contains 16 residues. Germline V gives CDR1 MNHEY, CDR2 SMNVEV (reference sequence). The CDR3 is CASSSTGGRDYNEQFF. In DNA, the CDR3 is TGTGCCAGCAGTTCGACGGGCGGGAGGGACTACAATGAGCAGTTCTTC.

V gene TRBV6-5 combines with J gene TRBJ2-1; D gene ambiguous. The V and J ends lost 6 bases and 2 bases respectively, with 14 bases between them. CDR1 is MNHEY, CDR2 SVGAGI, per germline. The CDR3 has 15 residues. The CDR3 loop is CASRVTGVPYNEQFF. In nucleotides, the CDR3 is TGTGCCAGCAGGGTGACGGGTGTCCCCTACAATGAGCAGTTCTTC.

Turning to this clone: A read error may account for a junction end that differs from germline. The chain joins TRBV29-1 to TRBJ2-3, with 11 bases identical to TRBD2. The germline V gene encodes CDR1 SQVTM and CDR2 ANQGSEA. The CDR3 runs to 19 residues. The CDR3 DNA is TGCAGCGTCGAAGTGGGGGGTCTAGCGGGGGGTAGAAACACAGATACGCAGTATTTT. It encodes CSVEVGGLAGGRNTDTQYF.

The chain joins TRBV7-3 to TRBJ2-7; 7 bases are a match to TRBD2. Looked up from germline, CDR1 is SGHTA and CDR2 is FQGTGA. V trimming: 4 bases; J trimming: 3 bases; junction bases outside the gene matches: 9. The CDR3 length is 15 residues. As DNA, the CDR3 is TGTGCCAGCAGCTCCACCTCGGCGGGGGACTACGAGCAGTACTTC. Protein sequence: CASSSTSAGDYEQYF.

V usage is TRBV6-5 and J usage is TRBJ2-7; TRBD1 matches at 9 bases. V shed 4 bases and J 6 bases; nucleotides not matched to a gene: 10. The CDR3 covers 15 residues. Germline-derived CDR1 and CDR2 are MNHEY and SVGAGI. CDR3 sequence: CASSSPGQGKREQYF. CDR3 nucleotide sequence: TGTGCCAGCAGTTCACCGGGACAGGGAAAACGCGAGCAGTACTTC.

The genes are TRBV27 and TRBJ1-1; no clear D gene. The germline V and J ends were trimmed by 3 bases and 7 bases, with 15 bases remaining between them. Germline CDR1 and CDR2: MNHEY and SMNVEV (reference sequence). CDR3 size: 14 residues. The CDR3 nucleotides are TGTGCCAGCAGTTTTATTCCGGGGAGGAGTGAAGCTTTCTTT. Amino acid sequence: CASSFIPGRSEAFF.

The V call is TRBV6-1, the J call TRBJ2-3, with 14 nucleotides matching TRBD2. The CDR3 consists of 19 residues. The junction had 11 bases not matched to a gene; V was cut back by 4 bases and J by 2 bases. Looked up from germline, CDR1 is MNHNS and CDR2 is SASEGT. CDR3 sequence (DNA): TGTGCCAGCAGTGCCTACCCGGGACTAGCGGGGGCCCCCACAGATACGCAGTATTTT. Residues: CASSAYPGLAGAPTDTQYF.